This T cell receptor beta chain was captured by sequencing in a study of blood T cell repertoires in COVID-19. Study-wide context: Acute and convalescent COVID-19 samples came from the United States, Italy and Spain.

CDR3 length: 17 residues. V shed 0 bases and J 2 bases; nucleotides not matched to a gene: 2. Germline CDR1 is SEHNR and CDR2 is FQNEAQ (reference sequence). Authors' data handling: Counts of nucleated cells, estimated from reference gene primer amplification, were obtained. Assay: immunoSEQ multiplex PCR; the TCRdb copy retains only in-frame clones and omits some. V, J and clone size are taken as reported in that table, and D and trimming were inferred from the DNA itself. The repertoire consists of some 200,000 clones, with 75% to 95% occurring once and the leading ten covering approximately 0.5%. The TCR sequence derives from a man aged 45-65 years with acute or convalescent COVID-19. Sequencing input: peripheral blood. This chain joins TRBV7-9 and TRBJ2-3; the match to TRBD2 covers 13 bases. CDR3 coding DNA: TGTGCCAGCAGCTTAGCGGGGACTAGCGGGGACACAGATACGCAGTATTTT. It specifies CASSLAGTSGDTDTQYF.